This entry lists 18 T cell receptor beta chains sequenced from one sample in a study of monozygotic twins with inflammatory bowel disease. TCRdb derives one entry per CDR3 protein from the 5' RACE reads, leaving out DNA. Its table records just over 300,000 distinct CDR3 sequences. Sample: blood. These TCRs come from a human donor with ulcerative colitis or Crohn's disease, or a healthy co-twin of an affected twin (not recorded which).

The chain carries TRBV12-3 or TRBV12-4 and TRBJ2-3. The CDR3 runs 16 residues. CDR3 in amino acids: CASSPSGFSITDTQYF.

The chain carries TRBV5-1 and TRBJ2-1; as DNA is missing, the TRBD2 call by TCRdb cannot be tested. This CDR3 is 18 amino acids long. The germline V gene encodes CDR1 SGHRS and CDR2 YFSETQ. CDR3 sequence reads: CASSLAGGLGTSRHEQFF. Full variable domain (outside the CDR3, taken from reference TRBV5-1 and TRBJ2-1): KAGVTQTPRYLIKTRGQQVTLSCSPISGHRSVSWYQQTPGQGLQFLFEYFSETQRNKGNFPGRFSGRQFSNSRSEMNVSTLELGDSALYLCASSLAGGLGTSRHEQFFGPGTRLTVL.

This sequence joins TRBV24-1 and TRBJ2-5; as DNA is missing, the TRBD2 call by TCRdb cannot be tested. This CDR3 region has 15 residues. Germline V lookup: CDR1 KGHDR, CDR2 SFDVKD. The CDR3 spells CATSDYGTSKETQYF.

V and J are TRBV7-9 and TRBJ1-1. CDR3 length equals 15 residues. Germline CDR1 and CDR2: SEHNR and FQNEAQ (reference sequence). The CDR3: CASSSIQLMNTEAFF.

The chain uses TRBV5-6 and TRBJ2-7; TCRdb lists TRBD1, though no DNA is available to test this call. Germline-derived CDR1 and CDR2 are SGHDT and YYEEEE. There are 13 residues in the CDR3. The CDR3: CASSLTRGYEQYF.

Here the CDR3 reads CASSLAGASSGANVLTF. The J gene is TRBJ2-6, the V gene TRBV6-1. There are 17 residues in the CDR3. Germline V gene data show CDR1 as MNHNS and CDR2 as SASEGT.

The chain links TRBV7-9 to TRBJ2-6; the D call of TRBD1 rests on TCRdb alone, since no DNA is present to check it. Germline CDR1 and CDR2: SEHNR and FQNEAQ (reference sequence). The CDR3 totals 12 residues. The CDR3 protein is CASSLQGYVLTF.

The CDR3 loop reads CASSTLRRTGRTYEQYF. This sequence joins TRBV6-1 and TRBJ2-7; TCRdb calls TRBD1, which cannot be checked without DNA. CDR3 length: 17 residues. Per germline, CDR1 MNHNS and CDR2 SASEGT.

V and J are TRBV5-1 and TRBJ1-2; TCRdb lists TRBD1, though no DNA is available to test this call. The germline V gene encodes CDR1 SGHRS and CDR2 YFSETQ. This CDR3 region has 14 residues. The CDR3 reads CASSLVLDSLLSSF. The entire variable domain, with the rest obtained from reference TRBV5-1 and TRBJ1-2, is as follows: KAGVTQTPRYLIKTRGQQVTLSCSPISGHRSVSWYQQTPGQGLQFLFEYFSETQRNKGNFPGRFSGRQFSNSRSEMNVSTLELGDSALYLCASSLVLDSLLSSFGSGTRLTVV.

J is TRBJ1-1 and V is TRBV5-1. Germline CDR1 and CDR2: SGHRS and YFSETQ. This CDR3 is built from 16 residues. This chain's CDR3 is CASSIGSGQRNTEAFF.

The chain uses TRBV11-2 and TRBJ1-6. The CDR3 length is 14 residues. Germline V lookup: CDR1 SGHAT, CDR2 FQNNGV. CDR3 residues: CASSIRDSNSPLHF.

The chain combines TRBV12-3 or TRBV12-4 with TRBJ2-7. The CDR3 length is 13 residues. CDR3 residues: CASSAQMEFEQYF.

The CDR3 protein is CATKLGSTDTQYF. The chain joins TRBV15 to TRBJ2-3; TCRdb gives TRBD2 as the D gene, but with no DNA this cannot be confirmed. CDR3 length: 13 amino acids. Germline CDR1 LNHNV, CDR2 YYDKDF (reference sequence). Looking up the rest from reference TRBV15 and TRBJ2-3 gives the full variable domain: DAMVIQNPRYQVTQFGKPVTLSCSQTLNHNVMYWYQQKSSQAPKLLFHYYDKDFNNEADTPDNFQSRRPNTSFCFLDIRSPGLGDTAMYLCATKLGSTDTQYFGPGTRLTVL.

The gene calls are TRBV29-1 and TRBJ2-7; the D gene TCRdb calls, TRBD1, cannot be checked with no DNA. This CDR3 is 13 amino acids long. The germline CDR1 and CDR2 sequences are SQVTM and ANQGSEA. Here the CDR3 reads CSVNPTGGSEQYF.

J is TRBJ1-4 and V is TRBV2; TCRdb reports TRBD1, a call that lacks DNA to check it against. CDR1 SNHLY and CDR2 FYNNEI come from the germline V gene. This CDR3 comprises 14 residues. The chain's CDR3 is CATQEDRGNEKLFF.

The chain carries TRBV15 and TRBJ2-3; TCRdb selects TRBD1, and the lack of DNA leaves this call unchecked. The CDR3 loop spans 14 amino acids. Germline CDR1 is LNHNV and CDR2 is YYDKDF (reference sequence). The CDR3 reads CAISSGFVTDTQYF.

This rearrangement joins TRBV6-5 to TRBJ1-5. Germline V gene sequence: CDR1 MNHEY, CDR2 SVGAGI. The CDR3 extends over 14 amino acids. The CDR3 spells CASSYVGENQPQHF.

The CDR3 reads CASSAEGGRQPQHF. The chain employs TRBV5-1 and TRBJ1-5; TCRdb's D gene call, TRBD1, goes unchecked for lack of DNA. Per the germline V gene, CDR1 is SGHRS and CDR2 is YFSETQ. The CDR3 spans 14 residues.